This is a list of T cell receptor beta chains from one sample in a study of blood T cell repertoires in COVID-19. Assay used: immunoSEQ multiplex PCR; TCRdb lists only in-frame clones, some missing. The sample lists some 350,000 clones, approximately 90% seen once, with roughly 3.3% in the top ten. Sequencing was performed on peripheral blood. These receptors were taken from a woman younger than 30 who had recovered from COVID-19. CDR3s include the opening cysteine and the closing phenylalanine or tryptophan. A D gene is named only where the DNA matches it firmly. Rows may omit the clone size; those that give it use once, few, many or a size class.

v_gene: TRBV5-1
abundance: -
d_gene: -
j_gene: TRBJ1-4
CDR3aa: CASSLAFSITNEKLFF
CDR3nt: TGCGCCAGCAGCTTGGCCTTTAGTATAACTAATGAAAAACTGTTTTTT

v_gene: TRBV28
abundance: -
d_gene: TRBD1
j_gene: TRBJ1-5
CDR3aa: CAISDREADNQPQHF
CDR3nt: TGTGCCATCTCTGACAGGGAGGCGGACAATCAGCCCCAGCATTTT

v_gene: TRBV7-2
abundance: -
d_gene: TRBD1
j_gene: TRBJ1-1
CDR3aa: CASSSGTGIMNTEAFF
CDR3nt: TGTGCCAGCAGTTCCGGGACAGGGATTATGAACACTGAAGCTTTCTTT

v_gene: TRBV5-6
abundance: -
d_gene: -
j_gene: TRBJ1-6
CDR3aa: CASSLGQPNSPLHF
CDR3nt: TGTGCCAGCAGCTTAGGACAGCCGAATTCACCCCTCCACTTT

v_gene: TRBV27
abundance: -
d_gene: TRBD1
j_gene: TRBJ1-5
CDR3aa: CASSSGQGGSQPQHF
CDR3nt: TGTGCCAGCAGTTCCGGACAGGGGGGAAGTCAGCCCCAGCATTTT

v_gene: TRBV15
abundance: -
d_gene: -
j_gene: TRBJ2-1
CDR3aa: CATSRERLEQFF
CDR3nt: TGTGCCACCAGCAGAGAACGACTAGAGCAGTTCTTC

v_gene: TRBV19
abundance: -
d_gene: TRBD2
j_gene: TRBJ2-1
CDR3aa: CASRPSGTSGRIGYNEQFF
CDR3nt: TGTGCCAGTAGACCTTCGGGGACTAGCGGGAGAATTGGCTACAATGAGCAGTTCTTC

v_gene: TRBV6-5
abundance: -
d_gene: -
j_gene: TRBJ1-5
CDR3aa: CASSGGGSQPQHF
CDR3nt: TGTGCCAGCAGCGGCGGGGGGTCTCAGCCCCAGCATTTT

v_gene: TRBV14
abundance: -
d_gene: TRBD1
j_gene: TRBJ2-1
CDR3aa: CASSGGQGDLNEQFF
CDR3nt: TGTGCCAGCAGCGGCGGACAGGGCGATCTCAATGAGCAGTTCTTC

v_gene: TRBV6-1
abundance: -
d_gene: -
j_gene: TRBJ2-3
CDR3aa: CASSEAGADTQYF
CDR3nt: TGTGCCAGCAGTGAGGCAGGGGCAGATACGCAGTATTTT

v_gene: TRBV19
abundance: -
d_gene: TRBD1
j_gene: TRBJ1-2
CDR3aa: CASSSPGTGNQGYTF
CDR3nt: TGTGCCAGTAGTTCCCCCGGGACAGGGAATCAAGGCTACACCTTC

v_gene: TRBV11-3
abundance: -
d_gene: -
j_gene: TRBJ2-6
CDR3aa: CASSPGDSGANVLTF
CDR3nt: TGTGCCAGCAGCCCGGGGGACTCTGGGGCCAACGTCCTGACTTTC

v_gene: TRBV12-3/TRBV12-4
abundance: -
d_gene: TRBD2
j_gene: TRBJ2-3
CDR3aa: CASSLRGGVWQYF
CDR3nt: TGTGCCAGCAGTTTGCGGGGGGGAGTATGGCAGTATTTT

v_gene: TRBV6-2/TRBV6-3
abundance: -
d_gene: -
j_gene: TRBJ2-3
CDR3aa: CASSSLTSTDTQYF
CDR3nt: TGTGCCAGCAGCTCGCTAACTAGCACAGATACGCAGTATTTT

v_gene: TRBV7-9
abundance: once
d_gene: TRBD2
j_gene: TRBJ2-3
CDR3aa: CASSSRGGGEDTQYF
CDR3nt: TGTGCCAGCAGCTCGCGGGGGGGAGGTGAGGATACGCAGTATTTT

v_gene: TRBV19
abundance: -
d_gene: TRBD1
j_gene: TRBJ1-2
CDR3aa: CASSHRDRPNYGYTF
CDR3nt: TGTGCCAGTAGTCACAGGGACAGACCTAACTATGGCTACACCTTC

v_gene: TRBV2
abundance: -
d_gene: -
j_gene: TRBJ2-1
CDR3aa: CASSEWVARGEQFF
CDR3nt: TGTGCCAGCAGTGAATGGGTAGCCCGGGGTGAGCAGTTCTTC

v_gene: TRBV24-1
abundance: once
d_gene: -
j_gene: TRBJ2-5
CDR3aa: CATSDKDSLQETQYF
CDR3nt: TGTGCCACCAGTGACAAGGACTCACTCCAAGAGACCCAGTACTTC

v_gene: TRBV19
abundance: -
d_gene: TRBD2
j_gene: TRBJ2-1
CDR3aa: CASSRASGSSYNEQFF
CDR3nt: TGTGCCAGTAGTCGAGCTAGCGGGAGTTCCTACAATGAGCAGTTCTTC

v_gene: TRBV19
abundance: -
d_gene: -
j_gene: TRBJ2-1
CDR3aa: CAGSTYSSYNEQFF
CDR3nt: TGTGCCGGTAGTACTTATAGCTCCTACAATGAGCAGTTCTTC

v_gene: TRBV9
abundance: -
d_gene: TRBD1
j_gene: TRBJ2-2
CDR3aa: CASSDGTGLGTGELFF
CDR3nt: TGTGCCAGCAGCGACGGGACAGGTCTAGGCACCGGGGAGCTGTTTTTT

v_gene: TRBV11-3
abundance: -
d_gene: TRBD1
j_gene: TRBJ1-1
CDR3aa: CASRVRDRGANTEAFF
CDR3nt: TGTGCCAGCAGAGTCCGGGACAGGGGAGCAAACACTGAAGCTTTCTTT

v_gene: TRBV6-1
abundance: -
d_gene: -
j_gene: TRBJ2-5
CDR3aa: CASSEAEAGQETQYF
CDR3nt: TGTGCCAGCAGTGAAGCCGAGGCGGGGCAAGAGACCCAGTACTTC

v_gene: TRBV11-2
abundance: -
d_gene: -
j_gene: TRBJ2-2
CDR3aa: CASSLARGGELFF
CDR3nt: TGTGCCAGCAGCTTAGCACGGGGCGGGGAGCTGTTTTTT

v_gene: TRBV21-1
abundance: once
d_gene: -
j_gene: TRBJ1-5
CDR3aa: CASSKKAGRSNQPQHF
CDR3nt: TGTGCCAGCAGCAAGAAGGCAGGGCGCAGCAATCAGCCCCAGCATTTT

v_gene: TRBV7-2
abundance: -
d_gene: -
j_gene: TRBJ1-5
CDR3aa: CASSLAAGLGNQPQHF
CDR3nt: TGTGCCAGCAGCTTAGCGGCAGGGTTGGGCAATCAGCCCCAGCATTTT

v_gene: TRBV6-5
abundance: -
d_gene: -
j_gene: TRBJ1-4
CDR3aa: CASRRQVRNEKLFF
CDR3nt: TGTGCCAGCAGGAGACAGGTTCGAAATGAAAAACTGTTTTTT